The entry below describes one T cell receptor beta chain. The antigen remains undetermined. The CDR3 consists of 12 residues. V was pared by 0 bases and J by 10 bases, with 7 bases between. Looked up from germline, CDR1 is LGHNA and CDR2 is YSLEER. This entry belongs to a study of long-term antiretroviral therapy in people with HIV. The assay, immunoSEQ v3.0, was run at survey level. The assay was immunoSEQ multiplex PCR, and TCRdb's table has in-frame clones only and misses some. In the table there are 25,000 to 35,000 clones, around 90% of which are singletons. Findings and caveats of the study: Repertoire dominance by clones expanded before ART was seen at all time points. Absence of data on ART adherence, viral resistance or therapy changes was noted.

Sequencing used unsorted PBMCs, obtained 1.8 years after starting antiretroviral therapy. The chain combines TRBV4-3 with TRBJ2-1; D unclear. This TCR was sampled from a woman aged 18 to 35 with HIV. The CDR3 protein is CASSQEVGEQFF. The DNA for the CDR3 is TGCGCCAGCAGCCAAGAGGTAGGGGAGCAGTTCTTC.